Included here is one T cell receptor (beta chain) sequence, with context. The antigen remains unidentified. There are 14 residues in the CDR3. V shed 2 bases, J shed 3 bases, and the junction held 6 bases outside the gene matches. Germline CDR1 SQVTM, CDR2 ANQGSEA. This sample stems from a study of T cell responses to AZD1222 COVID-19 vaccine. Whole-study context: Second doses were pooled across both intervals (about 4 or about 12 weeks). Regarding the study as a whole: A reported finding is that nearly half of spike-specific TCRs target unmutated variant regions. After the peak T cell response, and only then, were repertoires sampled. Elevations in Spike-specific TCR breadth and depth followed administration of two AZD1222 doses.

The protocol was immunoSEQ multiplex PCR, while the TCRdb copy is restricted to in-frame clones and leaves out a portion. This sample yields some 170,000 clones, of which around 90% are seen a single time; about 3% belongs to the top ten. The genes are TRBV29-1 and TRBJ1-2; 7 bases fit TRBD1. This clonotype originated in an adult in good health. Sequences were derived from peripheral blood, sampled on day 0 of AZD1222 vaccination. The CDR3 DNA sequence: TGCAGCGTTGAATTACCACAGGGGTACTATGGCTACACCTTC. As protein: CSVELPQGYYGYTF.